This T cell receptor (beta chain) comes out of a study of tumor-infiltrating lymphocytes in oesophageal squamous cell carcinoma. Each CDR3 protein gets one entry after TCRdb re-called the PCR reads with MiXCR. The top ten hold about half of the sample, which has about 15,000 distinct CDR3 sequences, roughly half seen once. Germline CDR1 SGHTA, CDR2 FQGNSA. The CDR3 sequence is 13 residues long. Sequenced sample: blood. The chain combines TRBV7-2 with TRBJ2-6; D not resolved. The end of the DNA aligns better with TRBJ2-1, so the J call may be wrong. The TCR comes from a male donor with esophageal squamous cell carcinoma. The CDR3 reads CASSLGLLDEQFF. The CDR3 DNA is TGTGCCAGCAGCTTAGGGCTTTTGGATGAGCAGTTCTTC.